In this sample, the clone carrying this T cell receptor (beta chain) turned up many times. Its antigen is as yet unknown. This CDR3 is 15 amino acids long. Trimming shortened V by 1 base and J by 1 base, and 11 bases separated the two germline ends. Germline CDR1 is SGHRS and CDR2 is YFSETQ. These data originate in a study of neurological immune-mediated disorders. General observations from the study: Neither clinical nor MRI features showed any association with the multiple sclerosis repertoire cluster, and the authors stated that larger cohorts are needed.

It was by 5'RACE with 10-nucleotide random UMIs that the cDNA was made. TCRdb re-called the 5' RACE reads through MiXCR, storing one row per CDR3 protein. The table has 25,000 to 35,000 distinct CDR3 sequences, about 3% seen once. The receptor was derived from a woman in her twenties or thirties with multiple sclerosis. Sequenced input: PBMCs. The chain couples TRBV5-1 to TRBJ1-2; weak D call: TRBD1 (6 bases). This CDR3 is CASSLTSQGNYGYTF. The CDR3, as DNA: TGCGCCAGCAGCTTGACCTCACAGGGTAACTATGGCTACACCTTC. The variable domain in full, with the rest retrieved from reference TRBV5-1 and TRBJ1-2, is KAGVTQTPRYLIKTRGQQVTLSCSPISGHRSVSWYQQTPGQGLQFLFEYFSETQRNKGNFPGRFSGRQFSNSRSEMNVSTLELGDSALYLCASSLTSQGNYGYTFGSGTRLTVV.